Each of the 27 T cell receptor beta chains below was sequenced from the same sample in a study of blood T cell repertoires in COVID-19. Sequencing was performed with immunoSEQ multiplex PCR; in TCRdb, only in-frame clones are kept and a portion is missing. The sample carries roughly 160,000 clones, roughly 80% recorded once. Sequencing was carried out using PBMCs or T cells enriched from blood (not recorded which). These receptors were obtained from a man aged 45-65 years who had recovered from COVID-19.

The V and J genes are TRBV19 and TRBJ1-5, with no clear D. V lost 1 base and J lost 9, with 10 bases in between. CDR3 length: 13 amino acids. Germline assignment: CDR1 LNHDA and CDR2 SQIVND (reference sequence). The CDR3, as DNA: TGTGCCAGTAGTATAGCGGAGTATCGGCCCCAGCATTTT. As protein: CASSIAEYRPQHF.

The chain combines TRBV5-4 with TRBJ1-4, with 9 bases fitting TRBD1. There are 17 residues in the CDR3. Germline V lookup: CDR1 SGHNT, CDR2 YYREEE (reference sequence). The trim removed 5 bases at V and 8 bases at J, leaving 16 bases unmatched. The CDR3 nucleotides read TGTGCCAGCAGTCCCGGGGGACAGGGCGGTTTAGGAGAAAAACTGTTTTTT. This codes for CASSPGGQGGLGEKLFF.

This chain joins TRBV4-3 and TRBJ1-1; D unresolved. The CDR3 extends over 13 amino acids. The germline V gene has CDR1 LGHNA and CDR2 YSLEER. Trimming left V 2 bases short and J 6 bases short, with 10 bases between. As DNA, the CDR3 is TGCGCCAGCAGCCAACTGGCCCAGTCTGAAGCTTTCTTT. Translated: CASSQLAQSEAFF.

This clone has a single count. The chain combines TRBV7-9 with TRBJ2-3; possible D gene TRBD1, 6 bases. Trimming pared 5 bases from V and 6 bases from J, leaving 12 bases between. Per germline, CDR1 SEHNR and CDR2 FQNEAQ (reference sequence). This CDR3 comprises 13 residues. The CDR3 coding sequence is TGTGCCAGCAGCCAATATCAGGGGGATACGCAGTATTTT. Amino acids: CASSQYQGDTQYF.

This clone was seen a single time. V usage is TRBV7-3 and J usage is TRBJ2-2; 9 nucleotides match TRBD1. Germline V CDR1 and CDR2: SGHTA, FQGTGA. Trimming removed 5 bases from V and 7 bases from J; junction bases left unmatched: 14. The CDR3 loop spans 17 amino acids. CDR3 nucleotides: TGTGCCAGCAGCGCAAAGGCCGGACAGGGGTATTACGGGGAGCTGTTTTTT. Translation: CASSAKAGQGYYGELFF.

V usage is TRBV18 and J usage is TRBJ1-1, with D perhaps matching TRBD1 (6 bases). The CDR3 runs 14 residues. From germline, CDR1 is KGHSH and CDR2 LQKENI. Trimming cost V 5 bases and J 11 bases, with 21 bases left between them. The DNA of the CDR3 is TGTGCCAGCTCAACAGAATCAGACAGGTTCAGCGCTTTCTTT. This sequence encodes CASSTESDRFSAFF.

The V and J genes are TRBV11-2 and TRBJ1-6; D gene ambiguous. CDR1 and CDR2 from the germline V gene are SGHAT and FQNNGV. V was cut by 7 bases and J by 10 bases, with 17 bases left in between. CDR3 length: 14 amino acids. The CDR3: CASTIGSSGSPLHF. The CDR3 nucleotides are TGTGCCAGCACCATCGGGAGCTCGGGATCACCCCTCCACTTT.

The chain links TRBV6-5 to TRBJ2-3; D unresolved. This CDR3 spans 12 amino acids. Germline V CDR1 and CDR2: MNHEY, SVGAGI. V dropped 6 bases and J dropped 6 bases, with 10 bases sitting between them. CDR3 residues: CASRLRWDTQYF. For the CDR3, the DNA is TGTGCCAGCAGACTCCGCTGGGATACGCAGTATTTT.

The rearrangement uses TRBV18 and TRBJ1-3; a possible D gene is TRBD1 (6 bases). The V end lost 3 bases, the J end lost 0 bases, and 15 bases lay between the germline ends. CDR1 is KGHSH and CDR2 is LQKENI in the germline V gene. The CDR3 has 17 residues. CDR3 bases: TGTGCCAGCTCACCTGGTCAGGGGCCGACCTCTGGAAACACCATATATTTT. Amino acid sequence: CASSPGQGPTSGNTIYF.

In its sample, this clone was seen a few times. V and J are TRBV5-1 and TRBJ2-3, with 9 bases fitting TRBD2. The CDR3 length is 15 residues. J gave up 1 base and V 1 base, and 1 base lay outside the gene matches. Germline V gene sequence: CDR1 SGHRS, CDR2 YFSETQ. The CDR3 loop reads CASSLPSGGTDTQYF. In nucleotides, the CDR3 is TGCGCCAGCAGCTTGCCTAGCGGGGGCACAGATACGCAGTATTTT.

CDR3 sequence (DNA): TGTGCCAGTAGTATAGAGGCGACAGCTTATAATTCACCCCTCCACTTT. Translation: CASSIEATAYNSPLHF. V is TRBV19 and J is TRBJ1-6; weak D call: TRBD1 (5 bases). In germline, CDR1 is LNHDA, CDR2 SQIVND (reference sequence). The CDR3 consists of 16 residues. Trimming left V 0 bases short and J 4 bases short, with 10 bases between.

The chain links TRBV7-8 to TRBJ1-2; 9 nucleotides align to TRBD1. Trimming took 3 bases from V and 4 from J; bases not matched to a gene: 3. The CDR3 is made up of 14 amino acids. Per germline, CDR1 SGHVS and CDR2 FQNEAQ. In DNA form, the CDR3 reads TGTGCCAGCAGCTTGGGGACAGGGCTCTATGGCTACACCTTC. Encoded protein: CASSLGTGLYGYTF.

This clone has just a few counts. J is TRBJ1-2 and V is TRBV20-1, with D possibly matching TRBD1 (6 bases). Trimming took 6 bases from V and 7 from J, leaving 12 bases between them. This CDR3 has 11 residues. Germline-derived CDR1 and CDR2 are DFQATT and SNEGSKA (reference sequence). The CDR3 DNA follows: TGCAGTGCCAGGGGAACTGGTGGCTACACCTTC. It yields the protein CSARGTGGYTF.

V is TRBV5-1 and J is TRBJ2-2, with 11 positions matching TRBD2. V gave up 4 bases and J gave up 4 bases; unmatched junction bases: 9. This CDR3 is 17 amino acids long. Germline CDR1 SGHRS, CDR2 YFSETQ. CDR3 residues: CASSTLSGGAGTGELFF. The CDR3 DNA is TGCGCCAGCAGCACCCTTAGCGGGGGGGCCGGCACCGGGGAGCTGTTTTTT.

This chain joins TRBV13 and TRBJ2-3; 7 nucleotides match TRBD1. Per the germline V gene, CDR1 is PRHDT and CDR2 is FYEKMQ (reference sequence). V dropped 5 bases and J dropped 3; count of bases not matched to a gene: 14. This CDR3 contains 17 residues. CDR3 DNA: TGTGCCAGCAGCCGATCGGGTTGGCAGGGGGAGACAGATACGCAGTATTTT. This encodes CASSRSGWQGETDTQYF.

The V and J genes are TRBV4-2 and TRBJ2-7, with D perhaps matching TRBD2 (5 bases). The V gene's germline CDR1 is LGHNA and CDR2 YNFKEQ. Trimming took off 1 base at V and 1 base at J, with 8 bases between the two ends. The length of the CDR3 is 14 residues. In DNA, the CDR3 is TGTGCCAGCAGCCAAGCGCCGGGATCCTACGAGCAGTACTTC. Its protein is CASSQAPGSYEQYF.

The chain combines TRBV2 with TRBJ1-1; possible D gene TRBD1, 5 bases. Germline V gene lookup returns CDR1 SNHLY and CDR2 FYNNEI. Trimming shortened V by 6 bases and J by 1 base, and 9 bases separated the two germline ends. The CDR3 loop spans 13 amino acids. The CDR3 is CASSLGRNTEAFF. As DNA, the CDR3 is TGTGCCAGCAGCTTGGGGCGGAACACTGAAGCTTTCTTT.

The chain carries TRBV5-1 and TRBJ2-1; D is possibly TRBD1 (9 bases). V shed 3 bases and J shed 6 bases, with 16 bases lying between them. The length of the CDR3 is 15 residues. Germline CDR1 reads SGHRS; CDR2 reads YFSETQ. DNA of the CDR3: TGCGCCAGCAGCTCCGGGACAGGGACTAGCAATGAGCAGTTCTTC. The encoded protein is CASSSGTGTSNEQFF. Drawing the rest from reference TRBV5-1 and TRBJ2-1, the complete variable domain is KAGVTQTPRYLIKTRGQQVTLSCSPISGHRSVSWYQQTPGQGLQFLFEYFSETQRNKGNFPGRFSGRQFSNSRSEMNVSTLELGDSALYLCASSSGTGTSNEQFFGPGTRLTVL.

This rearrangement joins TRBV7-9 to TRBJ2-5; 11 bases align to TRBD2. V shed 5 bases and J 2 bases; nucleotides not matched to a gene: 7. The CDR3 loop spans 16 amino acids. From germline, CDR1 is SEHNR and CDR2 FQNEAQ (reference sequence). The CDR3 region is CASSPRLAGTQETQYF. CDR3 in DNA: TGTGCCAGCAGCCCTCGACTAGCGGGGACACAAGAGACCCAGTACTTC.

This sequence joins TRBV28 and TRBJ1-1, with 11 bases fitting TRBD1. The V segment lost 5 bases and the J segment 4 bases; nucleotides outside the gene matches: 12. This CDR3 comprises 17 residues. Germline V gene data show CDR1 as MDHEN and CDR2 as SYDVKM. CDR3 amino acids: CASSEQFGTGGITEAFF. The CDR3 DNA reads as TGTGCCAGCAGTGAACAGTTTGGGACAGGGGGGATCACTGAAGCTTTCTTT.

The chain links TRBV29-1 to TRBJ1-1, with a possible D match to TRBD1 (6 bases). Trimming took off 7 bases at V and 2 bases at J, with 11 bases between the two ends. In germline, CDR1 is SQVTM, CDR2 ANQGSEA. This CDR3 comprises 12 residues. The CDR3 sequence is CSAGQLNTEAFF. In nucleotides, the CDR3 is TGCAGCGCAGGACAGCTCAACACTGAAGCTTTCTTT. Variable domain in full (rest from reference TRBV29-1 and TRBJ1-1): SAVISQKPSRDICQRGTSLTIQCQVDSQVTMMFWYRQQPGQSLTLIATANQGSEATYESGFVIDKFPISRPNLTFSTLTVSNMSPEDSSIYLCSAGQLNTEAFFGQGTRLTVV.

The CDR3 nucleotides are TGTGCCAGCACGTGGCGACAGTCGAGCACAGATACGCAGTATTTT. It specifies CASTWRQSSTDTQYF. The chain has TRBV6-5 and TRBJ2-3, with a possible D match to TRBD1 (5 bases). The CDR3 has 15 residues. Trimming left V 7 bases short and J 0 bases short, with 14 bases between. CDR1 and CDR2 from the germline V gene are MNHEY and SVGAGI.

This clone appeared a few times. The chain employs TRBV11-2 and TRBJ1-3; D uncertain. The V end was cut by 6 bases, the J end by 4 bases, with 13 bases between. This CDR3 region has 14 residues. Germline CDR1 SGHAT, CDR2 FQNNGV. The CDR3 DNA follows: TGTGCCAGCAGTCGAGGGTACTCAGGAAACACCATATATTTT. Its translation is CASSRGYSGNTIYF.

This clone occurred a few times. V is TRBV18 and J is TRBJ1-4, with D hard to call. The CDR3 is 21 amino acids. The germline gives CDR1 KGHSH, CDR2 LQKENI. V was cut by 3 bases and J by 2 bases, with 28 bases left in between. The CDR3 region is CASSPVVGRDGSTQTNEKLFF. The DNA of the CDR3 is TGTGCCAGCTCACCCGTTGTTGGGAGAGATGGGTCCACCCAGACTAATGAAAAACTGTTTTTT.

The chain recombines TRBV6-1 with TRBJ1-2; D gene uncertain. The CDR3 has 15 residues. Germline V gives CDR1 MNHNS, CDR2 SASEGT. V shed 0 bases and J shed 2 bases, with 10 bases lying between them. CDR3 in amino acids: CASSEARILNYGYTF. For the CDR3, the DNA is TGTGCCAGCAGTGAAGCGCGGATACTAAACTATGGCTACACCTTC.

This clone was picked up a small number of times. The chain links TRBV19 to TRBJ1-6, with D possibly being TRBD1 (6 bases). V was pared by 6 bases and J by 6 bases, with 15 bases between. Germline assignment: CDR1 LNHDA and CDR2 SQIVND (reference sequence). The CDR3 consists of 15 residues. The CDR3 protein is CASRGWGTRNSPLHF. CDR3 DNA sequence: TGTGCCAGTAGGGGTTGGGGGACACGTAATTCACCCCTCCACTTT.

This clone was found a few times. The genes are TRBV18 and TRBJ2-5; 7 bases fit TRBD1. Germline CDR1 KGHSH, CDR2 LQKENI. The CDR3 has 14 amino acids. The junction had 6 bases not matched to a gene; V was cut back by 6 bases and J by 2 bases. DNA of the CDR3: TGTGCCAGCTCGAAAACAGGGGATCAAGAGACCCAGTACTTC. Protein product: CASSKTGDQETQYF. The whole variable domain, filled in from reference TRBV18 and TRBJ2-5, reads NAGVMQNPRHLVRRRGQEARLRCSPMKGHSHVYWYRQLPEEGLKFMVYLQKENIIDESGMPKERFSAEFPKEGPSILRIQQVVRGDSAAYFCASSKTGDQETQYFGPGTRLLVL.